Presented here are 3 T cell receptor beta chains from one specimen sequenced in a study of shared clonotypes between healthy human individuals. CD8 cells classed as naive were CD45RO-negative and positively selected for CCR7, excluding terminally differentiated effector memory CD45RA+ cells. Generated by immunoSEQ multiplex PCR, the TCRdb table keeps only in-frame clones and is missing some. The table shows about 2 million clones, with about 95% occurring only once. The material sequenced was naive CD8+ T cells sorted from blood. The receptors were gathered from a man between 18 and 29 years old in good health.

The CDR3 DNA sequence: TGTGCCAGTCCCGTGGGACAGGGGATATTGGCCCCTACCTACGAGCAGTACTTC. Translated: CASPVGQGILAPTYEQYF. This chain uses TRBV28 with TRBJ2-7, with 10 nucleotides matching TRBD1. This CDR3 has 18 residues. Germline V gene data show CDR1 as MDHEN and CDR2 as SYDVKM. V was pared by 9 bases and J by 2 bases, with 19 bases of the junction left unmatched.

This chain links TRBV7-8 with TRBJ1-4; D might be TRBD1 (6 bases). CDR1 SGHVS and CDR2 FQNEAQ come from the germline V gene. This CDR3 has 14 residues. Trimming left V 4 bases short and J 6 bases short, with 12 bases between. This CDR3 is CASSSGTLYEKLFF. The CDR3 DNA is TGTGCCAGCAGCTCCGGGACACTTTATGAAAAACTGTTTTTT.

A note on this clone: The sample carries other DNA sequences with the same CDR3. V and J are TRBV27 and TRBJ1-1; D gene unclear. Germline loops: CDR1 MNHEY, CDR2 SMNVEV (reference sequence). The CDR3 loop spans 15 amino acids. The V and J ends lost 2 bases and 0 bases respectively, with 10 bases between them. CDR3 protein: CASSLSTVMNTEAFF. The CDR3 DNA sequence: TGTGCCAGCAGTTTAAGCACAGTCATGAACACTGAAGCTTTCTTT.